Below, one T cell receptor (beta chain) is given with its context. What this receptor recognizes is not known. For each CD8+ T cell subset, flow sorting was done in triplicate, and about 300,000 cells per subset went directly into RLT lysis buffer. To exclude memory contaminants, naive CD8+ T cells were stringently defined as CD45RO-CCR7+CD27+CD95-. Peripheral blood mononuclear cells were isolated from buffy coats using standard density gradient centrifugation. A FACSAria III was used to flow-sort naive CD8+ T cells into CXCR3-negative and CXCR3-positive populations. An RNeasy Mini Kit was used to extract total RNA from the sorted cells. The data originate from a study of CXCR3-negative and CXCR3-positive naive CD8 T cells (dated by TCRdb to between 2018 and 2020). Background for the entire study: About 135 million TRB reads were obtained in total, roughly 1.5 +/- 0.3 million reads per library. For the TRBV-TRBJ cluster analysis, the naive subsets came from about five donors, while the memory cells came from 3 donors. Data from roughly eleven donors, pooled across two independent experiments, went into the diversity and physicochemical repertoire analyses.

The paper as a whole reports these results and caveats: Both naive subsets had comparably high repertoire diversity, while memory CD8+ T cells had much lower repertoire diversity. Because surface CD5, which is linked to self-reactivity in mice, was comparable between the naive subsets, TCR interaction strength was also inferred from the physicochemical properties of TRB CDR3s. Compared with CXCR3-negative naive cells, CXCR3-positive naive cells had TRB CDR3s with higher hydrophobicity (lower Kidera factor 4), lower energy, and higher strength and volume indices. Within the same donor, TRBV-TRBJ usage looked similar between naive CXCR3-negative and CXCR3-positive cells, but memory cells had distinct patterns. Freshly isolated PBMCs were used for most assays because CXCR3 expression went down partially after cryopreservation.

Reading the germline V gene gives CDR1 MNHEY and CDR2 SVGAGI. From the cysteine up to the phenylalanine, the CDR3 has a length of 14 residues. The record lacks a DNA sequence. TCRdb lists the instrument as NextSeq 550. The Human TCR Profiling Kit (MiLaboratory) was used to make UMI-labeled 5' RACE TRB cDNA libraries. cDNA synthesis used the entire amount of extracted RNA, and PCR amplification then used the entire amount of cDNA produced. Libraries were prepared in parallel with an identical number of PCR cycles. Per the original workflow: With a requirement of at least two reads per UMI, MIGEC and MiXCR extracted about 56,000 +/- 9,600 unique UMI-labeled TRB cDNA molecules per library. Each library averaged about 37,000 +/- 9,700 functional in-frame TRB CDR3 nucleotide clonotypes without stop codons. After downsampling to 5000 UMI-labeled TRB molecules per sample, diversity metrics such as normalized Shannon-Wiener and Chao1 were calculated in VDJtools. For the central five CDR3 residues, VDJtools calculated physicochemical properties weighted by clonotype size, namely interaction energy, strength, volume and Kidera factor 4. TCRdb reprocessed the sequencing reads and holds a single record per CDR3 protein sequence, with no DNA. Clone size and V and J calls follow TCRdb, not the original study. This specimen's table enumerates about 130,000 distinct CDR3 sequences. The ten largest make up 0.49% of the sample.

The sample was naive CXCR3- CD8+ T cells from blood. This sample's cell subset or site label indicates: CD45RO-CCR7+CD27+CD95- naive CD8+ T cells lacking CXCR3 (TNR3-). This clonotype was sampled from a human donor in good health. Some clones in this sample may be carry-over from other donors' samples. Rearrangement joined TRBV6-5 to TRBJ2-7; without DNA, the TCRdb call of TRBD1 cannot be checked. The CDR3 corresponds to CASSYGTGPYEQYF.